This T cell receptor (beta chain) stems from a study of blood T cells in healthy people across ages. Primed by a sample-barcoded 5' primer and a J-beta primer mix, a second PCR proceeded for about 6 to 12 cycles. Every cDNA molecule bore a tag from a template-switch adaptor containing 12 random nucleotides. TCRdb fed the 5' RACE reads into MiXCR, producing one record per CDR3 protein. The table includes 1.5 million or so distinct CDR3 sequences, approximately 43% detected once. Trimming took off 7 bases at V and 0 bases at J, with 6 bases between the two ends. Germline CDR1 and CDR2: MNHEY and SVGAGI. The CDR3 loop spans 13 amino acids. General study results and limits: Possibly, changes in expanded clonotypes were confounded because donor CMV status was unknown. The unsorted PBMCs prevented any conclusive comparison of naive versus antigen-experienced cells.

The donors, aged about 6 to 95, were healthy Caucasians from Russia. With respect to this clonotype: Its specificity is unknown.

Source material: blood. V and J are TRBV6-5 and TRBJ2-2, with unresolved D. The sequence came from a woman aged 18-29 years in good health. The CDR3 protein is CASKTTNTGELFF. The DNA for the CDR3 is TGTGCCAGCAAGACCACGAACACCGGGGAGCTGTTTTTT.